These 7 T cell receptor beta chains share one sample of origin, sequenced in a study of T cell responses to AZD1222 COVID-19 vaccine. Method: immunoSEQ multiplex PCR; TCRdb's copy keeps in-frame clones and lacks some. The table records roughly 120,000 clones, 70% to 90% of them present only once. The source was peripheral blood, collected on day 0 of AZD1222 vaccination. All receptors come from an adult in good health.

There are a few counts of this clone. The J gene is TRBJ1-1, the V gene TRBV10-2, with D possibly TRBD1 on 5 matching bases. The CDR3 length is 13 residues. CDR1 and CDR2 (germline): WSHSY, SAAADI. V was clipped by 3 bases and J by 5 bases, with 10 bases between them. CDR3 residues: CASSDRGVTEAFF. In nucleotides, the CDR3 is TGCGCCAGCAGTGACCGGGGGGTGACTGAAGCTTTCTTT.

The gene calls are TRBV6-1 and TRBJ1-3; 11 nucleotides agree with TRBD1. Germline loops: CDR1 MNHNS, CDR2 SASEGT. This CDR3 is built from 16 residues. V trimming: 1 base; J trimming: 7 bases; junction bases outside the gene matches: 6. CDR3 bases: TGTGCCAGCAGTGAAGGTCTTGGACAGGGGGCTAACACCATATATTTT. This codes for CASSEGLGQGANTIYF.

The chain carries TRBV6-5 and TRBJ2-1; 9 bases align to TRBD1. The CDR3 extends over 11 amino acids. The V and J ends lost 5 bases and 15 bases, in that order; junction bases with no gene match: 5. CDR1 and CDR2 (germline): MNHEY, SVGAGI. The CDR3 reads CASSHGTGMFF. The CDR3 DNA reads TGTGCCAGCAGTCACGGGACAGGGATGTTCTTC.

The V and J genes are TRBV5-4 and TRBJ1-1, with 11 bases identical to TRBD1. With 4 bases clipped from V and 4 bases from J, the junction kept 9 bases outside the gene matches. The CDR3 loop spans 16 amino acids. The germline V gene has CDR1 SGHNT and CDR2 YYREEE (reference sequence). This chain's CDR3 is CASSKGGQGGRTEAFF. The CDR3 DNA is TGTGCCAGCAGCAAGGGGGGACAGGGGGGACGCACTGAAGCTTTCTTT.

The chain is built from TRBV30 and TRBJ2-7; the match to TRBD1 covers 10 bases. CDR1 is GTSNPN and CDR2 is SVGIG in the germline V gene (reference sequence). The CDR3 length is 13 residues. Trimming removed 3 bases from V and 7 bases from J; junction bases left unmatched: 6. The CDR3 here is CAWRGDRGMEQYF. The CDR3 region has the DNA TGTGCCTGGAGGGGGGACAGGGGAATGGAGCAGTACTTC.

The CDR3 coding sequence is TGTGCCAGCAGCCCCAGGCAAGTGAACACTGAAGCTTTCTTT. This translates into CASSPRQVNTEAFF. The chain carries TRBV14 and TRBJ1-1; D is unclear. Germline lookup yields CDR1 SGHDN and CDR2 FVKESK. The CDR3 loop spans 14 amino acids. V was cut by 4 bases and J by 0 bases, with 9 bases left in between.

This chain connects TRBV2 to TRBJ1-6, with D unclear. Germline V gene lookup returns CDR1 SNHLY and CDR2 FYNNEI. This CDR3 spans 16 amino acids. The ends were cut back, 7 bases at V and 0 bases at J, with 13 bases in the middle. The CDR3 loop reads CASTSGGSSYNSPLHF. The CDR3 nucleotides are TGTGCCAGCACCTCTGGTGGGAGCTCCTATAATTCACCCCTCCACTTT.